This passage covers 21 T cell receptor beta chains from one sample sequenced in a study of shared clonotypes between healthy human individuals. Clones were read by immunoSEQ multiplex PCR, and TCRdb kept only the in-frame ones, dropping some. Among a few million clones listed, more than 85% were seen once. The sample comprised naive CD4+ T cells from PBMCs. The subset was: CD45RA+ positively selected. The receptors derive from a man aged 18 to 30 in good health. Some clones in this sample may be carry-over from other donors' samples.

The DNA for the CDR3 is TGTGCCAGCAGCTTGGCCCCGGGACCGATCTATGGCTACACCTTC. This gives the protein CASSLAPGPIYGYTF. The J gene is TRBJ1-2, the V gene TRBV5-4; possibly TRBD1 for D (5 bases). The V end was cut by 0 bases, the J end by 4 bases, with 13 bases between. This CDR3 has 15 amino acids. Germline V gene sequence: CDR1 SGHNT, CDR2 YYREEE (reference sequence).

The rearrangement uses TRBV7-3 and TRBJ2-2; TRBD2 might be the D (5 bases). This CDR3 region has 14 residues. Per germline, CDR1 SGHTA and CDR2 FQGTGA. V was shortened by 2 bases and J by 5 bases, with 9 bases between the two germline ends. CDR3 sequence (DNA): TGTGCCAGCAGCTTATACGGCGGGACCGGGGAGCTGTTTTTT. Residues: CASSLYGGTGELFF.

The chain combines TRBV28 with TRBJ2-7; 7 bases line up with TRBD1. The CDR3 runs 12 residues. Trimming removed 4 bases from V and 9 bases from J; junction bases left unmatched: 6. Per germline, CDR1 MDHEN and CDR2 SYDVKM. The CDR3 sequence is CASSSRTGRQYF. For the CDR3, the DNA is TGTGCCAGCAGTTCCCGGACAGGACGGCAGTACTTC.

The rearrangement uses TRBV7-8 and TRBJ2-5, with D possibly being TRBD2 (5 bases). In germline, CDR1 is SGHVS, CDR2 FQNEAQ. The CDR3 covers 14 residues. The V and J ends lost 1 base and 4 bases respectively, with 10 bases between them. CDR3 loop: CASSLEEARETQYF. The CDR3 nucleotides read TGTGCCAGCAGCTTAGAGGAGGCCAGAGAGACCCAGTACTTC.

J is TRBJ2-3 and V is TRBV5-4, with D perhaps matching TRBD2 (5 bases). V lost 2 bases and J 3 bases, leaving 16 bases between the germline ends. Germline lookup yields CDR1 SGHNT and CDR2 YYREEE (reference sequence). CDR3 length: 16 amino acids. DNA of the CDR3: TGTGCCAGCAGCTTATTGACTAACGCAGCAACAGATACGCAGTATTTT. As protein: CASSLLTNAATDTQYF.

This clone has only one observation. J is TRBJ2-1 and V is TRBV7-9; 9 bases are shared with TRBD1. This CDR3 is built from 14 residues. Germline assignment: CDR1 SEHNR and CDR2 FQNEAQ (reference sequence). With V trimmed by 7 bases and J by 9 bases, 10 bases remained unmatched. DNA of the CDR3: TGTGCCAGCAACGATCAGGGACAGGGCGCTGAGCAGTTCTTC. Residues: CASNDQGQGAEQFF.

The V call is TRBV5-1, the J call TRBJ1-2; 10 bases map to TRBD1. Per the germline V gene, CDR1 is SGHRS and CDR2 is YFSETQ. V shed 4 bases and J 2 bases; nucleotides not matched to a gene: 17. The CDR3 consists of 19 residues. CDR3 nucleotide sequence: TGCGCCAGCAGCATGAGCGGTTTGGACAGGGGGTCCCTAAACTATGGCTACACCTTC. This gives the protein CASSMSGLDRGSLNYGYTF.

V is TRBV5-4 and J is TRBJ2-3; TRBD2 agrees at 8 bases. This CDR3 comprises 17 residues. CDR1 and CDR2 (germline): SGHNT, YYREEE (reference sequence). The V gene end was trimmed by 3 bases and the J gene end by 0 bases; junction bases not matched to a gene: 9. The DNA of the CDR3 is TGTGCCAGCAGCTCACCGGGGGGGGAGGGGAGCACAGATACGCAGTATTTT. This sequence encodes CASSSPGGEGSTDTQYF.

This chain connects TRBV7-9 to TRBJ2-7, with D hard to call. The length of the CDR3 is 12 residues. Trimming left V 8 bases short and J 6 bases short, with 14 bases between. Germline CDR1 reads SEHNR; CDR2 reads FQNEAQ (reference sequence). For the CDR3, the DNA is TGTGCCAGCGAGGCCCGCATATCCGAGCAGTACTTC. It codes for CASEARISEQYF.

The CDR3: CASSPGGRGYGYTF. The CDR3 DNA reads as TGTGCCAGCAGCCCGGGGGGGAGGGGCTATGGCTACACCTTC. V and J are TRBV6-6 and TRBJ1-2; D is possibly TRBD1 (5 bases). Germline V lookup: CDR1 MNHNY, CDR2 SVGAGI (reference sequence). V lost 6 bases to trimming and J lost 4 bases, with 15 bases between them. The CDR3 contains 14 residues.

The J gene is TRBJ1-5, the V gene TRBV2, with TRBD1 as a possible D gene (6 bases). Trimming removed 4 bases at V and 7 bases at J, with 14 bases between. CDR1 SNHLY and CDR2 FYNNEI come from the germline V gene. There are 14 residues in the CDR3. DNA of the CDR3: TGTGCCAGCAGTGGCGGGGGGCGTGAACAGCCCCAGCATTTT. Protein sequence: CASSGGGREQPQHF.

Regarding this clone: Additional DNA sequences in this sample encode the identical CDR3. The J gene is TRBJ2-7, the V gene TRBV9; possibly TRBD1 or TRBD2 for D (5 bases each). This CDR3 spans 15 amino acids. Trimming pared 4 bases from V and 0 bases from J, leaving 14 bases between. Germline CDR1 is SGDLS and CDR2 is YYNGEE. The CDR3 sequence: CASSPRGTDSYEQYF. DNA of the CDR3: TGTGCCAGCAGCCCCCGAGGGACCGACTCCTACGAGCAGTACTTC. Full variable domain (rest looked up from reference TRBV9 and TRBJ2-7): DSGVTQTPKHLITATGQRVTLRCSPRSGDLSVYWYQQSLDQGLQFLIQYYNGEERAKGNILERFSAQQFPDLHSELNLSSLELGDSALYFCASSPRGTDSYEQYFGPGTRLTVT.

This clone came up once. The CDR3 loop is CAWLAGGPWNEQFF. CDR3 DNA sequence: TGTGCCTGGCTAGCGGGAGGGCCGTGGAATGAGCAGTTCTTC. The V call is TRBV30, the J call TRBJ2-1, with 12 bases identical to TRBD2. This CDR3 has 14 residues. Trimming at V came to 5 bases and at J to 7 bases, leaving 6 bases not matched to a gene. CDR1 and CDR2 from the germline V gene are GTSNPN and SVGIG (reference sequence).

The CDR3 sequence is CASKLSRTSGTYEQYF. DNA for the CDR3: TGTGCCAGCAAACTTTCCCGGACTAGCGGAACCTACGAGCAGTACTTC. This sequence joins TRBV6-6 and TRBJ2-7; TRBD2 matches 10 bases. The CDR3 loop spans 16 amino acids. With 7 bases clipped from V and 2 bases from J, the junction kept 11 bases outside the gene matches. Germline CDR1 MNHNY, CDR2 SVGAGI (reference sequence).

This chain links TRBV30 with TRBJ2-7; the D gene could be TRBD1 or TRBD2 (5 bases each). Germline-derived CDR1 and CDR2 are GTSNPN and SVGIG (reference sequence). There are 15 residues in the CDR3. V lost 3 bases and J 0 bases, leaving 15 bases between the germline ends. The CDR3, as DNA: TGTGCCTGGAGGGACGGGGCGGGCAGCTCCTACGAGCAGTACTTC. Translated, it gives CAWRDGAGSSYEQYF.

The chain employs TRBV2 and TRBJ2-3; possible D gene TRBD1, 5 bases. V lost 3 bases and J lost 2, with 12 bases in between. The CDR3 covers 15 residues. Germline V gene sequence: CDR1 SNHLY, CDR2 FYNNEI. CDR3 in amino acids: CASSEMGLYTDTQYF. The CDR3 DNA is TGTGCCAGCAGTGAGATGGGGCTATACACAGATACGCAGTATTTT. Using reference TRBV2 and TRBJ2-3 for the parts outside the CDR3, the full variable domain is EPEVTQTPSHQVTQMGQEVILRCVPISNHLYFYWYRQILGQKVEFLVSFYNNEISEKSEIFDDQFSVERPDGSNFTLKIRSTKLEDSAMYFCASSEMGLYTDTQYFGPGTRLTVL.

V is TRBV28 and J is TRBJ2-3; D may be TRBD1 or TRBD2 (5 bases each). The V end lost 7 bases, the J end lost 2 bases, and 16 bases lay between the germline ends. Germline CDR1 reads MDHEN; CDR2 reads SYDVKM. There are 15 residues in the CDR3. In nucleotides, the CDR3 is TGTGCCAGCATCATAGGGGTCGGGGCCACAGATACGCAGTATTTT. Its translation is CASIIGVGATDTQYF.

The chain couples TRBV5-1 to TRBJ2-3; no clear D gene. The V and J ends lost 0 bases and 6 bases respectively, with 17 bases between them. The CDR3 sequence is 16 residues long. Germline V CDR1 and CDR2: SGHRS, YFSETQ. CDR3 nucleotides: TGCGCCAGCAGCTTGGCGGTAGCTCGCACACCTGATACGCAGTATTTT. Protein: CASSLAVARTPDTQYF.

This sequence joins TRBV7-9 and TRBJ2-1, with TRBD2 as a possible D gene (6 bases). Trimming cost V 5 bases and J 3 bases, with 17 bases left between them. The CDR3 is 16 residues long. Germline CDR1 SEHNR, CDR2 FQNEAQ (reference sequence). The CDR3 here is CASSPGTRGNYNEQFF. The CDR3 coding sequence is TGTGCCAGCAGCCCGGGGACGCGGGGAAACTACAATGAGCAGTTCTTC.

This clone was counted a single time. The chain joins TRBV7-3 to TRBJ2-2; 8 bases align to TRBD2. With V trimmed by 1 base and J by 0 bases, 7 bases remained unmatched. The CDR3 contains 18 residues. The germline CDR1 and CDR2 sequences are SGHTA and FQGTGA. For the CDR3, the DNA is TGTGCCAGCAGCTTAATCAACCTAGCGGGTTCGAACACCGGGGAGCTGTTTTTT. This encodes CASSLINLAGSNTGELFF.

CDR3 amino acids: CATSRGSGGPTDTQYF. CDR3 sequence (DNA): TGTGCCACCAGCAGAGGTTCGGGAGGGCCGACAGATACGCAGTATTTT. The rearrangement uses TRBV15 and TRBJ2-3, with 8 bases that match TRBD2. Germline CDR1 is LNHNV and CDR2 is YYDKDF (reference sequence). J was trimmed by 3 bases and V by 1 base; bases with no gene match: 6. This CDR3 comprises 16 residues.